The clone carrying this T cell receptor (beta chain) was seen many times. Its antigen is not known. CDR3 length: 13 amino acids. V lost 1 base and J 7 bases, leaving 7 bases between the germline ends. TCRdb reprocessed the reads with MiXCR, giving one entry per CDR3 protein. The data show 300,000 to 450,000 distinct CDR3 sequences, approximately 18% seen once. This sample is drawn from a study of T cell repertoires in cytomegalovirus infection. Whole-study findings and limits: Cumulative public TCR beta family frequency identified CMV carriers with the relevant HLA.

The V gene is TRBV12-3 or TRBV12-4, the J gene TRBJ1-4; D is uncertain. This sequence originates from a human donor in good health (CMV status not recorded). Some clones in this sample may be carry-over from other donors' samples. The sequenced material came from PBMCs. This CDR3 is CASSLGAVEKLFF. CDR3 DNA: TGTGCCAGCAGTTTAGGGGCTGTTGAAAAACTGTTTTTT.